Each of the 6 T cell receptor beta chains below was sequenced from the same sample in a study of cytomegalovirus exposure and HLA in healthy donors. 60 Vbeta and 13 Jbeta primers were used in PCR. The repertoire was sequenced with immunoSEQ multiplex PCR; TCRdb's copy has only in-frame clones and lacks some. The table has over 100,000 clones, roughly 85% seen once; the top ten hold 22%. The sequenced sample was PBMCs. The receptors come from a man aged 25 to 40 in good health and CMV-seropositive.

The chain links TRBV11-3 to TRBJ1-3; D call uncertain. This CDR3 is built from 16 residues. V lost 4 bases and J 0 bases, leaving 13 bases between the germline ends. Looked up from germline, CDR1 is SGHNT and CDR2 is YENEEA. The CDR3 sequence is CASSSKDSSSGNTIYF. The DNA of the CDR3 is TGTGCCAGCAGCTCAAAGGACTCTAGCTCTGGAAACACCATATATTTT.

This chain uses TRBV4-2 with TRBJ2-3; TRBD1 matches at 11 bases. The length of the CDR3 is 16 residues. The junction had 5 bases not matched to a gene; V was cut back by 0 bases and J by 6 bases. Germline V gene lookup returns CDR1 LGHNA and CDR2 YNFKEQ. In DNA form, the CDR3 reads TGTGCCAGCAGCCAAGATGTAGGACAGGGGGCGGATACGCAGTATTTT. Translating gives CASSQDVGQGADTQYF.

On this clone itself: A junction end diverges from the germline sequence, so it may reflect a read error. V usage is TRBV7-9 and J usage is TRBJ2-2, with D possibly TRBD2 on 6 matching bases. Germline V gene sequence: CDR1 SEHNR, CDR2 FQNEAQ (reference sequence). CDR3 size: 17 residues. The CDR3 nucleotides read TGTTCCAGCAGTCTGGGGCGGGGAGGTACTGGCGCCGGGGAGCTGTTTTTT. Its translation is CSSSLGRGGTGAGELFF. The full variable domain, rest sourced from reference TRBV7-9 and TRBJ2-2, is DTGVSQNPRHKITKRGQNVTFRCDPISEHNRLYWYRQTLGQGPEFLTYFQNEAQLEKSRLLSDRFSAERPKGSFSTLEIQRTEQGDSAMYLCSSSLGRGGTGAGELFFGEGSRLTVL.

The rearrangement joins TRBV9 to TRBJ2-3, with 11 nucleotides matching TRBD2. Germline CDR1 and CDR2: SGDLS and YYNGEE. V shed 2 bases and J 3 bases; nucleotides not matched to a gene: 11. The CDR3 consists of 18 residues. The CDR3: CASSVGLAGLPTTDTQYF. CDR3 in DNA: TGTGCCAGCAGCGTTGGACTAGCGGGTCTCCCTACGACAGATACGCAGTATTTT.

The gene calls are TRBV25-1 and TRBJ1-1; weak D call: TRBD1 (6 bases). Trimming pared 6 bases from V and 4 bases from J, leaving 12 bases between. CDR3 length: 13 residues. CDR1 and CDR2 (germline): MGHDK, SYGVNS. CDR3 nucleotide sequence: TGTGCCAGCAGCCTCCGGGGGGCCACTGAAGCTTTCTTT. Residues: CASSLRGATEAFF.

This clone was observed a handful of times. This rearrangement joins TRBV11-3 to TRBJ2-7; TRBD2 matches 8 bases. Trimming took 5 bases from V and 2 from J; bases not matched to a gene: 11. The CDR3 is made up of 16 amino acids. CDR1 and CDR2 from the germline V gene are SGHNT and YENEEA. The DNA for the CDR3 is TGTGCCAGCAGCCCCTCCGGGGGGGGGCACACCTACGAGCAGTACTTC. It codes for CASSPSGGGHTYEQYF.